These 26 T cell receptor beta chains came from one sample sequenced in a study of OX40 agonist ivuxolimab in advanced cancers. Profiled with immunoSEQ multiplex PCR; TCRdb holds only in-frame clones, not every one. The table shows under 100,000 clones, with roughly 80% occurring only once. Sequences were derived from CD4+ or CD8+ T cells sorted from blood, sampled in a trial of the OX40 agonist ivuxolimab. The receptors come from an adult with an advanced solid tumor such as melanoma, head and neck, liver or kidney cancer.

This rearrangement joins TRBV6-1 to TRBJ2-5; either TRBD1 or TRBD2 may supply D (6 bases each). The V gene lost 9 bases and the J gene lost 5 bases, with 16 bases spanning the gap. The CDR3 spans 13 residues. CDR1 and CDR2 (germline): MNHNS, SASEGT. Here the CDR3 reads CASVRGPSETQYF. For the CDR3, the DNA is TGTGCCAGTGTCCGGGGGCCTAGTGAGACCCAGTACTTC.

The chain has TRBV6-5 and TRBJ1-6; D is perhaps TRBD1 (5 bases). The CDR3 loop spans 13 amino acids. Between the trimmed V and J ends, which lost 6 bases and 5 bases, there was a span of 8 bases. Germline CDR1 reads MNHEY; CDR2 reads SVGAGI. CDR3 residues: CASSPGNNSPLHF. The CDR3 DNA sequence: TGTGCCAGCAGCCCAGGGAATAATTCACCCCTCCACTTT.

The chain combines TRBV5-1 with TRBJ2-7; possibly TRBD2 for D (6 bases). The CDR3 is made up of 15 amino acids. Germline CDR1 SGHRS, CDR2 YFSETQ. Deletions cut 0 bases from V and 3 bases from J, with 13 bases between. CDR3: CASSLAASARYEQYF. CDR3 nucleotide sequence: TGCGCCAGCAGCTTGGCTGCTAGCGCTCGCTACGAGCAGTACTTC.

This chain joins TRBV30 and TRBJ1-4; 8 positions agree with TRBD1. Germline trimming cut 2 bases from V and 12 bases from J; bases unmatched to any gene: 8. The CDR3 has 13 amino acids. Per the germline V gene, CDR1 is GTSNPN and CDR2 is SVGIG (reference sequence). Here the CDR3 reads CAWSYWQGAELFF. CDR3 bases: TGTGCCTGGAGTTATTGGCAGGGGGCGGAACTGTTTTTT.

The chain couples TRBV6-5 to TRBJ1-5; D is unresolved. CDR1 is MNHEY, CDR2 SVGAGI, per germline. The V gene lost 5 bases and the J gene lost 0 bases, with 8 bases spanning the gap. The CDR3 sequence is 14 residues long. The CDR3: CASSESISNQPQHF. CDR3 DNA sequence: TGTGCCAGCAGTGAAAGTATTAGCAATCAGCCCCAGCATTTT.

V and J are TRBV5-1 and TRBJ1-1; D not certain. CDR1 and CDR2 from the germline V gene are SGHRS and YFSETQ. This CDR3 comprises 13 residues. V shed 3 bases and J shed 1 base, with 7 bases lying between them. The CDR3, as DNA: TGCGCCAGCAGCTATGGCGGGAACACTGAAGCTTTCTTT. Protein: CASSYGGNTEAFF.

This CDR3 is CASSATGTVVGEKLFF. The CDR3, as DNA: TGTGCCAGCAGTGCTACCGGGACAGTAGTAGGTGAAAAACTGTTTTTT. The chain carries TRBV28 and TRBJ1-4; 7 bases line up with TRBD1. The CDR3 covers 16 residues. CDR1 and CDR2 from the germline V gene are MDHEN and SYDVKM. Trimming cost V 5 bases and J 7 bases; bases outside gene matches: 13. The full variable domain, in which reference TRBV28 and TRBJ1-4 provide the parts outside the CDR3, is DVKVTQSSRYLVKRTGEKVFLECVQDMDHENMFWYRQDPGLGLRLIYFSYDVKMKEKGDIPEGYSVSREKKERFSLILESASTNQTSMYLCASSATGTVVGEKLFFGSGTQLSVL.

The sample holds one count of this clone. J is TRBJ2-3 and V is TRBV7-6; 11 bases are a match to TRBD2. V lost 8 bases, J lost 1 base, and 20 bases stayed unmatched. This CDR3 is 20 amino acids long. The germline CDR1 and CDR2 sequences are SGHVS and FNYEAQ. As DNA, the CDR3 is TGTGCCAGCCTCCCAACAGGGACTAGCGGCCAAGCGGGGGGCACAGATACGCAGTATTTT. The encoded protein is CASLPTGTSGQAGGTDTQYF.

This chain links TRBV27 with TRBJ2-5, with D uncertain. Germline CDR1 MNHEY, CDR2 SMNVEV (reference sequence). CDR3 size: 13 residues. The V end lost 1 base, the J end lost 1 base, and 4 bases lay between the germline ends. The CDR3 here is CASSLYFQETQYF. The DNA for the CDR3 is TGTGCCAGCAGTTTATACTTCCAAGAGACCCAGTACTTC.

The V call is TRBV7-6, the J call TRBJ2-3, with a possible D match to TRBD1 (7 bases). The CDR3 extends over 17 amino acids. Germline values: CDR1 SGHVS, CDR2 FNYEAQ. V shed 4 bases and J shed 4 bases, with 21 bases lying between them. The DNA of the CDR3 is TGTGCCAGCAGCTCCCCAGGGGGGCGGTTAGTTTCAGATACGCAGTATTTT. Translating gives CASSSPGGRLVSDTQYF. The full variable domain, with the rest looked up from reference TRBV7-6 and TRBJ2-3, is GAGVSQSPRYKVTKRGQDVALRCDPISGHVSLYWYRQALGQGPEFLTYFNYEAQQDKSGLPNDRFSAERPEGSISTLTIQRTEQRDSAMYRCASSSPGGRLVSDTQYFGPGTRLTVL.

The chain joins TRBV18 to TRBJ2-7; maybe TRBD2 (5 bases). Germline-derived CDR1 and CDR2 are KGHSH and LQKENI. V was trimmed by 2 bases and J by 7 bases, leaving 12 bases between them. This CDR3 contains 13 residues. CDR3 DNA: TGTGCCAGCTCACCAGGAACGACGGGGGAGCAGTACTTC. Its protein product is CASSPGTTGEQYF. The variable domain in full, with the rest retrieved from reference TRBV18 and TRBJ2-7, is NAGVMQNPRHLVRRRGQEARLRCSPMKGHSHVYWYRQLPEEGLKFMVYLQKENIIDESGMPKERFSAEFPKEGPSILRIQQVVRGDSAAYFCASSPGTTGEQYFGPGTRLTVT.

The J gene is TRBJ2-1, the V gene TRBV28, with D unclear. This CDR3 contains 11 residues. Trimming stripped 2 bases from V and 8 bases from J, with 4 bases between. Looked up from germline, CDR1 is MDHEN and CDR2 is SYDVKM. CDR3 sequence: CASSLTYEQFF. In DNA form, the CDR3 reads TGTGCCAGCAGTTTAACCTATGAGCAGTTCTTC.

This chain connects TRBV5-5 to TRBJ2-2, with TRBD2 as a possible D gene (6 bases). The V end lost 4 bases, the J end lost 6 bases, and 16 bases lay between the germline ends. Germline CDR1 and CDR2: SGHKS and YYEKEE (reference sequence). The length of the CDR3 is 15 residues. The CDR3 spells CASSLTGVNAGELFF. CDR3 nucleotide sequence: TGTGCCAGCAGCCTCACGGGGGTTAACGCCGGGGAGCTGTTTTTT.

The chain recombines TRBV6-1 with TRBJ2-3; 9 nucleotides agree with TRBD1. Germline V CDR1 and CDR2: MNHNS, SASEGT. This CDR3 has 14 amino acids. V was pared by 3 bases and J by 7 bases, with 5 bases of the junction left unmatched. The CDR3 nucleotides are TGTGCCAGCAGTGATGCGACAGGGGGGTATACGCAGTATTTT. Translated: CASSDATGGYTQYF.

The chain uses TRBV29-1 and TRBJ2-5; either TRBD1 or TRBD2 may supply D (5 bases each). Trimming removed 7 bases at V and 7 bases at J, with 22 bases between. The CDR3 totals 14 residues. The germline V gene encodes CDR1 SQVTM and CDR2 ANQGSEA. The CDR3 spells CSATPRDGMWTQYF. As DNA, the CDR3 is TGCAGCGCTACCCCGAGGGACGGAATGTGGACCCAGTACTTC.

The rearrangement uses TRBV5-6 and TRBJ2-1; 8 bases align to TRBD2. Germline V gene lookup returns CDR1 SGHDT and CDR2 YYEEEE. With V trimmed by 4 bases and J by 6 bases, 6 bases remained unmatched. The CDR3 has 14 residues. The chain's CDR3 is CASSDSGAINEQFF. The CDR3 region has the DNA TGTGCCAGCAGCGATAGCGGGGCCATCAATGAGCAGTTCTTC.

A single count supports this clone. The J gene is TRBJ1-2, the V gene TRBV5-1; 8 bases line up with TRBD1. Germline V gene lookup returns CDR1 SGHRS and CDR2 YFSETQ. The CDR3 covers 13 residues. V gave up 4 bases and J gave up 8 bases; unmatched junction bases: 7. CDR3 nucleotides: TGCGCCAGCAGCCGACAGGGGACGGGCGGCTACACCTTC. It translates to CASSRQGTGGYTF.

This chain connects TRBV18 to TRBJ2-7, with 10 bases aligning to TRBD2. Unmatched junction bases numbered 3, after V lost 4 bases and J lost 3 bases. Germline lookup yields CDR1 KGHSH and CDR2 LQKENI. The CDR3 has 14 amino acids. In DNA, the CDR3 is TGTGCCAGCTCACAAGGACTAGCGGACTACGAGCAGTACTTC. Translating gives CASSQGLADYEQYF. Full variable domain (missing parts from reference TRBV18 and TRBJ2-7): NAGVMQNPRHLVRRRGQEARLRCSPMKGHSHVYWYRQLPEEGLKFMVYLQKENIIDESGMPKERFSAEFPKEGPSILRIQQVVRGDSAAYFCASSQGLADYEQYFGPGTRLTVT.

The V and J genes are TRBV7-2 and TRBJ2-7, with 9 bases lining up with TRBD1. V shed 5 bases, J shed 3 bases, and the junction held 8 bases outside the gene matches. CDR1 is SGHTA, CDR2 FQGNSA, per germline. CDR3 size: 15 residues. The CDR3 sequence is CASSLRLGQGYEQYF. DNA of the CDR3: TGTGCCAGCAGCCTCCGGCTGGGACAGGGCTACGAGCAGTACTTC.

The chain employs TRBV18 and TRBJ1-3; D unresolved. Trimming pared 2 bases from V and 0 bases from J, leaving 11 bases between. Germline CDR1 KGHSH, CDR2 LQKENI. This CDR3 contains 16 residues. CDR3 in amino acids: CASSPVRSASGNTIYF. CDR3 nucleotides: TGTGCCAGCTCACCAGTAAGATCGGCCTCTGGAAACACCATATATTTT. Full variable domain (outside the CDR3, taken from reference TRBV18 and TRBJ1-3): NAGVMQNPRHLVRRRGQEARLRCSPMKGHSHVYWYRQLPEEGLKFMVYLQKENIIDESGMPKERFSAEFPKEGPSILRIQQVVRGDSAAYFCASSPVRSASGNTIYFGEGSWLTVV.

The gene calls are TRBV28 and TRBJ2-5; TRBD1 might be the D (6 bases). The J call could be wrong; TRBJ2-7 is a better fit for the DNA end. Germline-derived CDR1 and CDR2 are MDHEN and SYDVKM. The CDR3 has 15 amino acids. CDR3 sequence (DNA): TGTGCCAGCAGCCCTACGACAGGTGTCTCCTACGAGCAGTACTTC. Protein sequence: CASSPTTGVSYEQYF.

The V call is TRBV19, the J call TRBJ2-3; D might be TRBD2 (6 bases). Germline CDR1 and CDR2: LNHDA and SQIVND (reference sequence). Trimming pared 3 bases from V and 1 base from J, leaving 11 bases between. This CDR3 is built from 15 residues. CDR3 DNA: TGTGCCAGTAGTATTGCTAGCGATGGCACAGATACGCAGTATTTT. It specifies CASSIASDGTDTQYF.

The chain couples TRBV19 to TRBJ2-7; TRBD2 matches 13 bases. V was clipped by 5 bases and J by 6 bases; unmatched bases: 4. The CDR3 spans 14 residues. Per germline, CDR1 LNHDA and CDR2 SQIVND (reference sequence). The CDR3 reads CASSGLAGVGEQYF. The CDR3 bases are TGTGCCAGTAGTGGACTAGCGGGAGTTGGCGAGCAGTACTTC.

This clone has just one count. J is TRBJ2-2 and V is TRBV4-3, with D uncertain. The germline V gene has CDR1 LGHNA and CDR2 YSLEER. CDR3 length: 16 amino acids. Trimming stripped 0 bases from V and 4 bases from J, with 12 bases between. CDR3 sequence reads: CASSQDPMAVTGELFF. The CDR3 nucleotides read TGCGCCAGCAGCCAAGATCCTATGGCGGTCACCGGGGAGCTGTTTTTT.

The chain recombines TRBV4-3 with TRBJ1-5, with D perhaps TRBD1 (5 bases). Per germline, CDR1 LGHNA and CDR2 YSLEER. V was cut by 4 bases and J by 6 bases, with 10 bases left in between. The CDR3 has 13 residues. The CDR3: CASSLRVGQPQHF. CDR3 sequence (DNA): TGCGCCAGCAGCCTCAGGGTAGGTCAGCCCCAGCATTTT.

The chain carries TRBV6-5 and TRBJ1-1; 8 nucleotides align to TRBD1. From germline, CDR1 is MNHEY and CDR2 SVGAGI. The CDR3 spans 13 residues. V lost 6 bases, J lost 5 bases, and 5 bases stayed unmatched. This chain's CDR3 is CASSLTGGTEAFF. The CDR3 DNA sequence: TGTGCCAGCAGCTTAACAGGGGGTACTGAAGCTTTCTTT.